Described below is a single TCR beta chain sequence and its context. This record comes from a study of blood T cell repertoires in COVID-19. Study-wide background: Samples representing acute and convalescent COVID-19 were sourced from the United States, Italy and Spain.

Generated by immunoSEQ multiplex PCR, the TCRdb table keeps only in-frame clones and is missing some. This sample has some 180,000 clones, with approximately 83% found just once. Enrolled during active infection, Seattle patients were then followed longitudinally. This receptor was identified in a woman aged 40 to 50 with COVID-19, enrolled during active disease. What was sequenced was peripheral blood.

The CDR3 sequence: CARSLVWLWGYTF. The CDR3 region has the DNA TGTGCCAGAAGCTTGGTCTGGCTCTGGGGCTACACCTTC. The chain uses TRBV5-3 and TRBJ1-2; no reliable D call. TRBV5-3 counts as an open reading frame of uncertain function. The CDR3 consists of 13 residues. The V end lost 0 bases, the J end lost 8 bases, and 11 bases lay between the germline ends.